The 26 T cell receptor beta chains below all came from one sample that was sequenced in a study of blood T cell repertoires in COVID-19. Generated by immunoSEQ multiplex PCR, the TCRdb table keeps only in-frame clones and is missing some. The repertoire holds 200,000 to 250,000 clones, just over 85% seen once, with approximately 4.8% in the top ten. Material for sequencing was peripheral blood. The receptors here all came from a man aged 45-60 years with acute or convalescent COVID-19.

The chain combines TRBV5-4 with TRBJ2-1, with 12 bases matching TRBD2. The CDR3 is made up of 16 amino acids. J was trimmed by 6 bases and V by 4 bases; bases with no gene match: 8. Germline CDR1 reads SGHNT; CDR2 reads YYREEE (reference sequence). In DNA, the CDR3 is TGTGCCAGCAGCCCCGAACTAGCGGGGGGATTCAATGAGCAGTTCTTC. Translating it yields CASSPELAGGFNEQFF.

The rearrangement uses TRBV15 and TRBJ1-2, with 7 positions matching TRBD1. CDR1 and CDR2 from the germline V gene are LNHNV and YYDKDF (reference sequence). The CDR3 is made up of 15 amino acids. Germline trimming cut 1 base from V and 7 bases from J; bases unmatched to any gene: 9. This CDR3 reads CATSRGWAGGVGYTF. For the CDR3, the DNA is TGTGCCACCAGCAGAGGATGGGCAGGGGGAGTTGGCTACACCTTC.

The chain combines TRBV19 with TRBJ2-7; D might be TRBD1 (5 bases). There are 15 residues in the CDR3. V was clipped by 3 bases and J by 1 base, with 13 bases between them. Germline CDR1 is LNHDA and CDR2 is SQIVND (reference sequence). The CDR3 protein is CASSIWGAESYEQYF. The CDR3, as DNA: TGTGCCAGTAGTATTTGGGGCGCCGAATCCTACGAGCAGTACTTC.

This clone was seen only once. V usage is TRBV5-6 and J usage is TRBJ1-4; no reliable D call. With 2 bases removed from V and 8 bases from J, the gap between germline ends came to 7 bases. The germline CDR1 and CDR2 sequences are SGHDT and YYEEEE. The CDR3 is made up of 12 amino acids. The CDR3 loop is CASSFSREKLFF. Written as DNA, the CDR3 is TGTGCCAGCAGCTTCTCCAGGGAAAAACTGTTTTTT.

The genes are TRBV2 and TRBJ1-6; D uncertain. The CDR3 consists of 14 residues. V dropped 8 bases and J dropped 7 bases, with 15 bases sitting between them. Germline V gene data show CDR1 as SNHLY and CDR2 as FYNNEI. The CDR3 region has the DNA TGTGCCAGCCGCGGTGCGGCGGCAAATTCACCCCTCCACTTT. Protein sequence: CASRGAAANSPLHF.

The rearrangement links TRBV5-1 to TRBJ1-4; perhaps TRBD1 as D (6 bases). The V and J ends lost 3 bases and 0 bases respectively, with 9 bases between them. The V gene's germline CDR1 is SGHRS and CDR2 YFSETQ. This CDR3 region has 15 residues. CDR3 bases: TGCGCCAGCAGCTCCGGGACAACAACTAATGAAAAACTGTTTTTT. Translation gives CASSSGTTTNEKLFF.

The chain recombines TRBV2 with TRBJ1-2; D might be TRBD1 (6 bases). CDR1 is SNHLY and CDR2 is FYNNEI in the germline V gene. Trimming shortened V by 6 bases and J by 9 bases, and 14 bases separated the two germline ends. CDR3 size: 12 residues. CDR3 nucleotide sequence: TGTGCCAGCAGGACCGAACAGGGAAGCTACACCTTC. Protein: CASRTEQGSYTF.

V is TRBV19 and J is TRBJ1-2; tentative D call: TRBD1 (5 bases). This CDR3 is 11 amino acids long. Germline V lookup: CDR1 LNHDA, CDR2 SQIVND (reference sequence). V lost 7 bases to trimming and J lost 7 bases, with 10 bases between them. The CDR3 sequence: CASMGGSGYTF. The DNA for the CDR3 is TGTGCCAGTATGGGGGGTAGTGGCTACACCTTC.

The rearrangement uses TRBV6-1 and TRBJ2-1; D may be TRBD2 (7 bases). Trimming shortened V by 2 bases and J by 5 bases, and 13 bases separated the two germline ends. The CDR3 has 15 amino acids. Per germline, CDR1 MNHNS and CDR2 SASEGT. The CDR3 region is CASSEWGGANNEQFF. The CDR3 coding sequence is TGTGCCAGCAGTGAATGGGGGGGCGCAAACAATGAGCAGTTCTTC.

This chain joins TRBV19 and TRBJ1-2; TRBD1 agrees at 7 bases. Germline CDR1 and CDR2: LNHDA and SQIVND (reference sequence). This CDR3 contains 15 residues. V shed 7 bases, J shed 0 bases, and the junction held 8 bases outside the gene matches. The CDR3 region is CASTPRDRPNYGYTF. DNA for the CDR3: TGTGCCAGTACCCCGAGGGACAGACCTAACTATGGCTACACCTTC.

The chain joins TRBV5-4 to TRBJ1-1; maybe TRBD1 (6 bases). Germline values: CDR1 SGHNT, CDR2 YYREEE (reference sequence). V was pared by 3 bases and J by 2 bases, with 17 bases between. This CDR3 has 16 amino acids. DNA of the CDR3: TGTGCCAGCAGCTCCGACCTAACAGGGCTAAACACTGAAGCTTTCTTT. This sequence encodes CASSSDLTGLNTEAFF. Together with reference TRBV5-4 and TRBJ1-1, the CDR3 gives the full variable domain: ETGVTQSPTHLIKTRGQQVTLRCSSQSGHNTVSWYQQALGQGPQFIFQYYREEENGRGNFPPRFSGLQFPNYSSELNVNALELDDSALYLCASSSDLTGLNTEAFFGQGTRLTVV.

The J gene is TRBJ1-2, the V gene TRBV6-6; tentatively, D is TRBD1 (6 bases). The CDR3 sequence is 15 residues long. Germline V lookup: CDR1 MNHNY, CDR2 SVGAGI (reference sequence). Between the trimmed V and J ends, which lost 0 bases and 5 bases, there was a span of 13 bases. The chain's CDR3 is CASSYSGGAEYGYTF. For the CDR3, the DNA is TGTGCCAGCAGTTACTCCGGGGGGGCAGAGTATGGCTACACCTTC.

In its sample, this clone was seen a few times. The V call is TRBV11-2, the J call TRBJ2-2; 7 bases map to TRBD1. The CDR3 spans 15 residues. The germline V gene encodes CDR1 SGHAT and CDR2 FQNNGV. With 5 bases clipped from V and 7 bases from J, the junction kept 10 bases outside the gene matches. DNA of the CDR3: TGTGCCAGCAGCACACAGGGGATTGGAGTCGGGGAGCTGTTTTTT. It is translated as CASSTQGIGVGELFF. The full variable domain, completed using reference TRBV11-2 and TRBJ2-2, is EAGVAQSPRYKIIEKRQSVAFWCNPISGHATLYWYQQILGQGPKLLIQFQNNGVVDDSQLPKDRFSAERLKGVDSTLKIQPAKLEDSAVYLCASSTQGIGVGELFFGEGSRLTVL.

This chain connects TRBV12-3 or TRBV12-4 to TRBJ1-5; 9 bases align to TRBD1. After removal of 6 bases from V and 5 bases from J, the junction contained 2 bases not matched to a gene. This CDR3 spans 13 amino acids. This CDR3 is CASRRTGDQPQHF. CDR3 nucleotide sequence: TGTGCCAGCAGGAGGACAGGGGATCAGCCCCAGCATTTT.

In this sample, this clone turned up once. CDR3 DNA sequence: TGTGCCAGCAGTTACGGGACAGCGGCTAATGAAAAACTGTTTTTT. This sequence encodes CASSYGTAANEKLFF. The chain links TRBV6-5 to TRBJ1-4; 7 nucleotides align to TRBD1. This CDR3 has 15 residues. The ends lost 2 bases at V and 3 bases at J; junction bases unmatched: 3. Germline assignment: CDR1 MNHEY and CDR2 SVGAGI.

The chain recombines TRBV11-2 with TRBJ2-7, with TRBD1 identical over 8 bases. CDR1 SGHAT and CDR2 FQNNGV come from the germline V gene. The ends lost 1 base at V and 5 bases at J; junction bases unmatched: 7. The CDR3 consists of 15 residues. Written as DNA, the CDR3 is TGTGCCAGCAGCTTAGCGCGGGACAGGTTTCACGAGCAGTACTTC. Translation gives CASSLARDRFHEQYF.

This clone has a single count. The J gene is TRBJ2-2, the V gene TRBV6-5, with 10 bases that match TRBD1. The CDR3 sequence is 15 residues long. The V gene's germline CDR1 is MNHEY and CDR2 SVGAGI. The V segment lost 2 bases and the J segment 3 bases; nucleotides outside the gene matches: 0. In nucleotides, the CDR3 is TGTGCCAGCAGTTACGGGACAGGGGACACCGGGGAGCTGTTTTTT. Translating it yields CASSYGTGDTGELFF.

This chain joins TRBV28 and TRBJ1-2, with D maybe TRBD1 (6 bases). The V end was cut by 4 bases, the J end by 0 bases, with 15 bases between. Looked up from germline, CDR1 is MDHEN and CDR2 is SYDVKM. This CDR3 is 16 amino acids long. Here the CDR3 DNA reads TGTGCCAGCAGTTCATTCGACAGGAATACTAACTATGGCTACACCTTC. This gives the protein CASSSFDRNTNYGYTF.

CDR3 sequence reads: CASSSGGEKLFF. The DNA of the CDR3 is TGTGCCAGCAGTTCAGGGGGAGAAAAACTGTTTTTT. The V call is TRBV27, the J call TRBJ1-4, with TRBD1 matching 7 bases. The V gene end was trimmed by 4 bases and the J gene end by 8 bases; junction bases not matched to a gene: 1. This CDR3 spans 12 amino acids. The V gene's germline CDR1 is MNHEY and CDR2 SMNVEV (reference sequence).

The chain uses TRBV5-4 and TRBJ1-1, with D perhaps matching TRBD1 (6 bases). Germline V CDR1 and CDR2: SGHNT, YYREEE (reference sequence). The CDR3 consists of 16 residues. V was shortened by 1 base and J by 0 bases, with 13 bases between the two germline ends. CDR3 region: CASSLMFRTVNTEAFF. CDR3 nucleotides: TGTGCCAGCAGCTTGATGTTTAGGACAGTGAACACTGAAGCTTTCTTT.

The rearrangement uses TRBV25-1 and TRBJ1-3; tentative D call: TRBD1 (5 bases). Germline values: CDR1 MGHDK, CDR2 SYGVNS. The length of the CDR3 is 14 residues. V lost 3 bases and J 2 bases, leaving 8 bases between the germline ends. The DNA of the CDR3 is TGTGCCAGCAGTGACCCCAGGGCTGGAAACACCATATATTTT. Translated, it gives CASSDPRAGNTIYF.

This clone has only one observation. The rearrangement links TRBV28 to TRBJ1-2; the match to TRBD1 covers 7 bases. V trimming: 1 base; J trimming: 4 bases; junction bases outside the gene matches: 6. This CDR3 contains 15 residues. Germline CDR1 MDHEN, CDR2 SYDVKM. This CDR3 is CASSLSHRGAYGYTF. CDR3 in DNA: TGTGCCAGCAGTTTATCACACAGGGGAGCCTATGGCTACACCTTC.

Only one count was recorded for this clone. The genes are TRBV19 and TRBJ2-7; 8 nucleotides line up with TRBD1. Germline V gene data show CDR1 as LNHDA and CDR2 as SQIVND (reference sequence). The CDR3 length is 15 residues. J lost 2 bases, V lost 6 bases, and 9 bases had no gene match. The CDR3 nucleotides read TGTGCCAGTAGCCATGGGACAGGCATACCCTACGAGCAGTACTTC. Residues: CASSHGTGIPYEQYF. The full variable domain, completed using reference TRBV19 and TRBJ2-7, is DGGITQSPKYLFRKEGQNVTLSCEQNLNHDAMYWYRQDPGQGLRLIYYSQIVNDFQKGDIAEGYSVSREKKESFPLTVTSAQKNPTAFYLCASSHGTGIPYEQYFGPGTRLTVT.

V and J are TRBV11-1 and TRBJ1-1; D not certain. Germline lookup yields CDR1 SGHAT and CDR2 FQDESV (reference sequence). V shed 2 bases and J shed 2 bases, with 12 bases lying between them. The CDR3 has 15 amino acids. CDR3 in amino acids: CASSLMGSLNTEAFF. The CDR3 bases are TGTGCCAGCAGCTTAATGGGCTCTTTAAACACTGAAGCTTTCTTT.

The chain recombines TRBV28 with TRBJ1-2, with TRBD1 matching over 8 bases. The CDR3 has 12 amino acids. V was clipped by 10 bases and J by 8 bases; unmatched bases: 9. Germline lookup yields CDR1 MDHEN and CDR2 SYDVKM. CDR3 nucleotide sequence: TGTGCCACAGGGGGCAGGGAGAAGGGCTACACCTTC. It yields the protein CATGGREKGYTF.

This chain uses TRBV19 with TRBJ1-4, with D perhaps TRBD1 (6 bases). The CDR3 is 13 residues long. Germline CDR1 LNHDA, CDR2 SQIVND (reference sequence). V was cut by 6 bases and J by 8 bases, with 13 bases left in between. In DNA form, the CDR3 reads TGTGCCAGTAGGTCAGCAGGGGAGGAAAAACTGTTTTTT. This sequence encodes CASRSAGEEKLFF.